What follows is one T cell receptor beta chain and its context. Which antigen it targets is not known. The sample holds no much larger clone one base away, and base qualities are not on file. This sample was included in a study of blood T cell repertoires in COVID-19 (dated by TCRdb to the early 2020s). Broadly, across the study: Samples from collaborators originated in the United States, Italy and Spain and spanned both the acute and convalescent phases of COVID-19. Samples were obtained from the ongoing ImmuneRACE study (first 160 participants) and from some 1,300 subjects provided by 6 global collaborators. The repertoires were made available in a free public database intended to serve as a resource for research on the immune response to SARS-CoV-2. Deeply sampled blood TCRbeta repertoires from subjects exposed to, actively infected with, or recovered from COVID-19 were included in the dataset. HLA class I and class II types, where available, came from metadata supplied by the sample provider rather than from assay-based typing. Nearly every sample came with metadata listing a de-identified subject ID, COVID-19 status, age in years and sex. The prospective study material was composed of cDNA or gDNA derived from T cells, B-cell-depleted T cells, or PBMCs. Paper-wide results and their limitations: The quantity of clinical and demographic metadata differed by source and by participant and was supplied without curation.

The immunoSEQ Assay, a bias-controlled multiplex PCR, was used to amplify TCRbeta CDR3 regions from genomic DNA. Regarding the original processing steps: Nucleated cell counts per sample were estimated from amplification of reference gene primers within the assay. To quantify the absolute abundance of each unique TCRbeta CDR3 rearrangement, sequence reads were collapsed and filtered. For each sample, productive Simpson clonality was calculated by taking the square root of Simpson's diversity index across productive rearrangements. What TCRdb holds here is the immuneACCESS table cut down to in-frame rearrangements. Part of the clones is not present; checked against another copy, under half of the missing clones reflect an unresolved V gene, and the others are unexplained. V, J and clone size reflect that table, while D and trimming were determined from the DNA. Counted in this sample were 95,000 to 100,000 clones; 70% to 90% of them appeared once. Of the sample, approximately 10% falls within the top ten clones.

Collaborating institutions collected whole blood in K2EDTA tubes following their own protocols. For TCRbeta analysis, collaborators shipped samples in one of three forms: frozen whole blood, isolated PBMCs, or DNA extracted from either of those sample types. Trimming takes 1 base from V and 1 base from J, and the germline ends sit 12 bases apart. The CDR3 runs 16 amino acids, cysteine and phenylalanine included. Only CDR3 DNA remains: 48 bases, in frame from the first base. The germline V gene (reference sequence) sets CDR1 to LNHNV and CDR2 to YYDKDF. Here the chain combines TRBV15 and TRBJ2-3; 5 matching bases give a weak D call of TRBD2. Sequencing was performed on peripheral blood. The clonotype comes from a young woman with acute or convalescent COVID-19. Here the CDR3 is given as CATSRGETKGTDTQYF. The DNA is TGTGCCACCAGCAGAGGGGAGACAAAAGGCACAGATACGCAGTATTTT.